These 7 T cell receptor beta chains came from one sample sequenced in a study of blood T cells in healthy people across ages. Primed by a sample-barcoded 5' primer and a J-beta primer mix, a second PCR proceeded for roughly 7 to 11 cycles. One entry per CDR3 protein, called by TCRdb with MiXCR from the 5' RACE reads. The top ten clones hold around 0.75% of a sample with 1 million or so distinct CDR3 sequences, 25% of them seen once. Separately, the same data were catalogued under a study of T cells of mothers and their children.

The specimen was blood. These receptors were obtained from a girl aged 2 to 10 in good health.

This clonotype was detected a few times. The chain couples TRBV4-1 to TRBJ1-1; TRBD1 matches at 7 bases. The CDR3 extends over 15 amino acids. The V gene end was trimmed by 1 base and the J gene end by 10 bases; junction bases not matched to a gene: 12. From germline, CDR1 is MGHRA and CDR2 YSYEKL. The DNA for the CDR3 is TGCGCCAGCAGCCAAGGTAGAGGGGGCCTGGTTGGAGCTTTCTTT. Its translation: CASSQGRGGLVGAFF.

The genes are TRBV7-2 and TRBJ2-5; TRBD2 matches 8 bases. CDR1 SGHTA and CDR2 FQGNSA come from the germline V gene. The CDR3 runs to 15 residues. Trimming at V came to 5 bases and at J to 5 bases, leaving 10 bases not matched to a gene. The CDR3 region has the DNA TGTGCCAGCAGCCCACATAGCGGGATCAGTGAGACCCAGTACTTC. It is translated as CASSPHSGISETQYF.

V and J are TRBV28 and TRBJ2-1; D possibly corresponds to TRBD2 (5 bases). The length of the CDR3 is 14 residues. Looked up from germline, CDR1 is MDHEN and CDR2 is SYDVKM. Trimming cost V 2 bases and J 4 bases, with 9 bases left between them. The CDR3 sequence: CASSLPGNYNEQFF. CDR3 in DNA: TGTGCCAGCAGTTTACCGGGGAATTACAATGAGCAGTTCTTC.

The chain employs TRBV10-3 and TRBJ2-6, with D perhaps TRBD1 (6 bases). Trimming cost V 11 bases and J 0 bases, with 23 bases left between them. This CDR3 has 18 residues. The germline V gene encodes CDR1 ENHRY and CDR2 SYGVKD. CDR3 sequence reads: CALRQDRMESSGANVLTF. In nucleotides, the CDR3 is TGTGCCTTAAGACAGGATCGGATGGAGAGCTCTGGGGCCAACGTCCTGACTTTC.

V is TRBV11-2 and J is TRBJ2-5; 7 nucleotides agree with TRBD2. Germline CDR1 reads SGHAT; CDR2 reads FQNNGV. The CDR3 has 15 residues. The junction had 12 bases not matched to a gene; V was cut back by 8 bases and J by 3 bases. The CDR3 sequence is CASDQSLGREETQYF. In DNA, the CDR3 is TGTGCCAGCGACCAGAGTCTGGGGAGGGAAGAGACCCAGTACTTC.

This clonotype was found a few times. This chain links TRBV6-1 with TRBJ2-7; tentatively, D is TRBD1 (6 bases). V was clipped by 6 bases and J by 0 bases, with 21 bases between them. From germline, CDR1 is MNHNS and CDR2 SASEGT. The CDR3 sequence is 17 residues long. As DNA, the CDR3 is TGTGCCAGCAGCAAAACGACAGGTTTCCCGAGCTCCTACGAGCAGTACTTC. As protein: CASSKTTGFPSSYEQYF.

The chain uses TRBV11-3 and TRBJ2-5; TRBD2 matches 11 bases. TRBJ2-1 matches the DNA end more closely, so the J call is doubtful. CDR3 size: 15 residues. From germline, CDR1 is SGHNT and CDR2 YENEEA. CDR3 coding DNA: TGTGCCAGCAGCCCTAGCGGGAGGAAGGTCGATGAGCAGTTCTTC. This sequence encodes CASSPSGRKVDEQFF.